The 28 T cell receptor beta chains given below trace back to one sample, sequenced in a study of T cells in Graves' hyperthyroidism and ophthalmopathy. The TCR beta CDR3 regions underwent amplification using RNA transcripts as the source. Primed by the HTBI set, a first-round RT-PCR was run on the TCR CDR3. TCRdb redid the calling of the multiplex PCR reads with MiXCR, one entry per CDR3 protein. This sample has some 510,000 distinct CDR3 sequences, with around 42% found just once. Sequenced sample: peripheral blood or thyroid tissue (not recorded which). The receptors were gathered from a woman aged 18-29 years with Graves' hyperthyroidism.

J is TRBJ2-7 and V is TRBV20-1; 10 bases match TRBD2. This CDR3 is 14 amino acids long. With V trimmed by 3 bases and J by 6 bases, 8 bases remained unmatched. Germline CDR1 and CDR2: DFQATT and SNEGSKA (reference sequence). CDR3 loop: CSASKASGRGEQYF. In nucleotides, the CDR3 is TGCAGTGCTAGTAAGGCTAGCGGGAGAGGCGAGCAGTACTTC.

V is TRBV7-2 and J is TRBJ2-7, with TRBD2 matching 8 bases. The CDR3 length is 16 residues. V lost 5 bases and J lost 2; bases outside the gene matches: 11. CDR1 is SGHTA and CDR2 is FQGNSA in the germline V gene. CDR3 coding DNA: TGTGCCAGCAGCCCCAACCAGGCCGGGAGGGCCTACGAGCAGTACTTC. Its translation: CASSPNQAGRAYEQYF.

This clonotype has a single count. As DNA, the CDR3 is TGCAGCGTTGGCCAGACCACAGATACGCAGTATTTT. Its translation is CSVGQTTDTQYF. This chain uses TRBV29-1 with TRBJ1-3; no definite D call. The closer fit of TRBJ2-3 to the DNA end suggests the J call may be wrong. Germline-derived CDR1 and CDR2 are SQVTM and ANQGSEA. The CDR3 runs to 12 residues.

The genes are TRBV10-3 and TRBJ1-4; D is perhaps TRBD1 (6 bases). The CDR3 runs 15 residues. Germline V gene data show CDR1 as ENHRY and CDR2 as SYGVKD. V lost 0 bases, J lost 5 bases, and 10 bases lay in between. This chain's CDR3 is CAISESTGANEKLFF. The CDR3, as DNA: TGTGCCATCAGTGAGTCGACAGGAGCGAATGAAAAACTGTTTTTT.

Regarding this clonotype: A much more abundant neighbour one base away suggests this may be a read error. The gene calls are TRBV10-3 and TRBJ1-1, with unresolved D. V was pared by 10 bases and J by 4 bases, with 16 bases between. Per germline, CDR1 ENHRY and CDR2 SYGVKD. This CDR3 region has 13 residues. CDR3 amino acids: CASSQGRSTEAFF. For the CDR3, the DNA is TGTGCCAGCAGCCAAGGAAGGAGCACTGAAGCTTTCTTT.

The rearrangement uses TRBV12-5 and TRBJ1-2; 7 bases agree with TRBD1. V lost 6 bases, J lost 2 bases, and 3 bases stayed unmatched. The CDR3 is 13 residues long. The germline CDR1 and CDR2 sequences are LGHNT and FRNRAP. CDR3 in DNA: TGTGCTAGTGGCGTCAGGGGGAACTATGGCTACACCTTC. It codes for CASGVRGNYGYTF.

The chain carries TRBV25-1 and TRBJ2-7; 9 bases agree with TRBD1. The CDR3 loop spans 15 amino acids. Unmatched junction bases numbered 6, after V lost 4 bases and J lost 2 bases. Germline-derived CDR1 and CDR2 are MGHDK and SYGVNS. CDR3 sequence (DNA): TGTGCCAGCAGTGCCAGACAGGGGGTCGCCTACGAGCAGTACTTC. Translating gives CASSARQGVAYEQYF.

The chain carries TRBV24-1 and TRBJ2-2; TRBD2 is a possible D gene (6 bases). CDR1 is KGHDR and CDR2 is SFDVKD in the germline V gene. Trimming took 1 base from V and 7 from J, leaving 15 bases between them. The CDR3 covers 16 residues. For the CDR3, the DNA is TGTGCCACCAGTGATTTCGGGGGAAAGTCCGACGGGGAGCTGTTTTTT. Translation: CATSDFGGKSDGELFF.

CDR3 bases: TGTGCCAGCAGCGCCTGGGACAGGGAAAATGAAGCTTTCTTT. It codes for CASSAWDRENEAFF. The chain employs TRBV7-8 and TRBJ1-1; 9 bases map to TRBD1. The V and J ends lost 5 bases and 7 bases, in that order; junction bases with no gene match: 8. This CDR3 comprises 14 residues. CDR1 SGHVS and CDR2 FQNEAQ come from the germline V gene.

This clonotype was detected many times. V gene TRBV10-3 combines with J gene TRBJ1-1; D ambiguous. Per the germline V gene, CDR1 is ENHRY and CDR2 is SYGVKD. Trimming took off 3 bases at V and 0 bases at J, with 5 bases between the two ends. The CDR3 contains 13 residues. This CDR3 is CAISEDLNTEAFF. The CDR3 coding sequence is TGTGCCATCAGTGAAGATTTGAACACTGAAGCTTTCTTT.

This clonotype was seen many times. J is TRBJ1-1 and V is TRBV10-1; D remains unclear. CDR1 and CDR2 from the germline V gene are WNHNN and SYGVQD (reference sequence). CDR3 length: 12 residues. Trimming took 5 bases from V and 3 from J, leaving 7 bases between them. The CDR3 DNA reads TGCGCCAGCAGTTTTGACTACACTGAAGCTTTCTTT. Amino acid sequence: CASSFDYTEAFF.

The table lists this clonotype with a few counts. This rearrangement joins TRBV9 to TRBJ2-5; tentatively, D is TRBD2 (6 bases). Trimming took 4 bases from V and 4 from J, leaving 11 bases between them. CDR1 SGDLS and CDR2 YYNGEE come from the germline V gene. The CDR3 loop spans 13 amino acids. In DNA form, the CDR3 reads TGTGCCAGCAGCCATGGAGCGGGAGAGACCCAGTACTTC. Protein: CASSHGAGETQYF.

This clonotype was seen a handful of times. The chain carries TRBV2 and TRBJ2-7, with D uncertain. Germline values: CDR1 SNHLY, CDR2 FYNNEI. This CDR3 is built from 14 residues. Trimming removed 1 base at V and 6 bases at J, with 13 bases between. The CDR3 nucleotides read TGTGCCAGCAGTGAAGTGGGCAGGTCTGGCGAGCAGTACTTC. Protein: CASSEVGRSGEQYF. Based on the CDR3 plus reference TRBV2 and TRBJ2-7, the full variable domain is EPEVTQTPSHQVTQMGQEVILRCVPISNHLYFYWYRQILGQKVEFLVSFYNNEISEKSEIFDDQFSVERPDGSNFTLKIRSTKLEDSAMYFCASSEVGRSGEQYFGPGTRLTVT.

DNA for the CDR3: TGTGCCAGCAGCTCCGGGTTCAGAAACTATGGCTACACCTTC. Protein product: CASSSGFRNYGYTF. The chain links TRBV7-1 to TRBJ1-2; D gene uncertain. TRBV7-1 is given ORF status, its function remaining uncertain. The CDR3 length is 14 residues. Trimming shortened V by 3 bases and J by 2 bases, and 10 bases separated the two germline ends.

The table lists this clonotype with many counts. The chain links TRBV25-1 to TRBJ2-7, with D possibly matching TRBD2 (5 bases). Germline V CDR1 and CDR2: MGHDK, SYGVNS. V lost 2 bases, J lost 3 bases, and 14 bases lay in between. The CDR3 is 15 residues long. The CDR3 DNA is TGTGCCAGCAGTGAAAGAGGACTGCCAAGCTACGAGCAGTACTTC. It translates to CASSERGLPSYEQYF.

This clonotype was counted at least ten times. The chain combines TRBV12-3 or TRBV12-4 with TRBJ1-1, with 11 bases that match TRBD1. V was clipped by 6 bases and J by 10 bases; unmatched bases: 4. This CDR3 spans 12 amino acids. The CDR3 here is CASSWTGGLAFF. In nucleotides, the CDR3 is TGTGCCAGCAGCTGGACAGGGGGCTTAGCTTTCTTT.

The chain uses TRBV13 and TRBJ2-2; D gene uncertain. This CDR3 contains 15 residues. Per the germline V gene, CDR1 is PRHDT and CDR2 is FYEKMQ (reference sequence). V lost 6 bases and J 0 bases, leaving 11 bases between the germline ends. The CDR3 coding sequence is TGTGCCAGCAGGCCGGAGAACGCGAACACCGGGGAGCTGTTTTTT. Its translation is CASRPENANTGELFF. The whole variable domain, remainder taken from reference TRBV13 and TRBJ2-2, is AAGVIQSPRHLIKEKRETATLKCYPIPRHDTVYWYQQGPGQDPQFLISFYEKMQSDKGSIPDRFSAQQFSDYHSELNMSSLELGDSALYFCASRPENANTGELFFGEGSRLTVL.

This rearrangement joins TRBV7-3 to TRBJ2-7, with 12 bases lining up with TRBD1. CDR1 and CDR2 from the germline V gene are SGHTA and FQGTGA. The CDR3 consists of 15 residues. The junction had 7 bases not matched to a gene; V was cut back by 5 bases and J by 5 bases. The CDR3 bases are TGTGCCAGCAGCCTGGGACAGGGGGCTACCAACGAGCAGTACTTC. Translated, it gives CASSLGQGATNEQYF.

V gene TRBV29-1 combines with J gene TRBJ2-2; no firm D call. CDR3 size: 16 residues. Germline V gene data show CDR1 as SQVTM and CDR2 as ANQGSEA. Trimming pared 0 bases from V and 0 bases from J, leaving 11 bases between. CDR3 nucleotide sequence: TGCAGCGTTGAAGATCAGTCGTTCGCGAACACCGGGGAGCTGTTTTTT. Encoded protein: CSVEDQSFANTGELFF.

This chain links TRBV2 with TRBJ2-7; TRBD2 is a possible D gene (5 bases). This CDR3 region has 14 residues. V was shortened by 5 bases and J by 3 bases, with 14 bases between the two germline ends. Germline loops: CDR1 SNHLY, CDR2 FYNNEI. CDR3 amino acids: CASSFSMRDYEQYF. CDR3 sequence (DNA): TGTGCCAGCAGTTTCAGCATGAGGGACTACGAGCAGTACTTC.

This chain links TRBV11-1 with TRBJ2-5, with 7 bases lining up with TRBD2. The germline CDR1 and CDR2 sequences are SGHAT and FQDESV (reference sequence). This CDR3 comprises 18 residues. The V and J ends lost 2 bases and 2 bases, in that order; junction bases with no gene match: 14. This CDR3 reads CASSLYWASGRTQETQYF. As DNA, the CDR3 is TGTGCCAGCAGCTTATATTGGGCTAGCGGCCGCACTCAAGAGACCCAGTACTTC.

The chain recombines TRBV20-1 with TRBJ1-3, with a tentative D call TRBD1 (5 bases). Per germline, CDR1 DFQATT and CDR2 SNEGSKA (reference sequence). V gave up 6 bases and J gave up 0 bases, with 9 bases separating them. The CDR3 totals 13 residues. CDR3 sequence reads: CSAQTDSGNTIYF. The CDR3 region has the DNA TGCAGTGCACAGACAGACTCTGGAAACACCATATATTTT.

This chain links TRBV25-1 with TRBJ1-6, with D possibly TRBD1 on 6 matching bases. Trimming shortened V by 4 bases and J by 5 bases, and 18 bases separated the two germline ends. Germline-derived CDR1 and CDR2 are MGHDK and SYGVNS. The CDR3 has 17 residues. The CDR3 DNA reads TGTGCCAGCAGTGCTAGTGCGGGGGCGATGGATAATTCACCCCTCCACTTT. This gives the protein CASSASAGAMDNSPLHF.

The chain employs TRBV19 and TRBJ2-7; D is uncertain. CDR3 length: 15 residues. Trimming removed 6 bases from V and 3 bases from J, with 18 bases in between. The germline CDR1 and CDR2 sequences are LNHDA and SQIVND (reference sequence). The CDR3 coding sequence is TGTGCCAGTAGCTTAATCGTCGGGCTGAACTACGAGCAGTACTTC. Translation: CASSLIVGLNYEQYF.

This clonotype was recorded a few times. The V call is TRBV7-6, the J call TRBJ2-7; 8 bases fit TRBD2. This CDR3 has 12 amino acids. From germline, CDR1 is SGHVS and CDR2 FNYEAQ. Trimming cost V 5 bases and J 9 bases; bases outside gene matches: 6. CDR3 DNA: TGTGCCAGCAGCCCGGGACTAGGAGGGCAGTACTTC. This encodes CASSPGLGGQYF.

The gene calls are TRBV24-1 and TRBJ1-1, with no clear D. Looked up from germline, CDR1 is KGHDR and CDR2 is SFDVKD. The length of the CDR3 is 13 residues. The V gene lost 4 bases and the J gene lost 10 bases, with 15 bases spanning the gap. DNA of the CDR3: TGTGCCACCAGTGACCAAGGACTAGCGGGAGCTTTCTTT. It yields the protein CATSDQGLAGAFF.

This clonotype was picked up many times. The chain uses TRBV10-3 and TRBJ2-7; D might be TRBD2 (6 bases). The V and J ends lost 2 bases and 0 bases respectively, with 11 bases between them. This CDR3 has 15 residues. In germline, CDR1 is ENHRY, CDR2 SYGVKD. The DNA for the CDR3 is TGTGCCATCAGTGAGCCGACTAGGGTCTCCTACGAGCAGTACTTC. Its protein product is CAISEPTRVSYEQYF.

V gene TRBV7-9 combines with J gene TRBJ2-5; D not certain. V lost 5 bases, J lost 5 bases, and 21 bases lay in between. The germline gives CDR1 SEHNR, CDR2 FQNEAQ (reference sequence). This CDR3 spans 16 amino acids. Written as DNA, the CDR3 is TGTGCCAGCAGCGTAGAACCAGGTCCCGGGCCTGAGACCCAGTACTTC. It translates to CASSVEPGPGPETQYF.